The 15 T cell receptor beta chains below come from one sample, sequenced in a study of monozygotic twins with inflammatory bowel disease (dated by TCRdb to between 2018 and 2020). The library relied on 5' RACE. This sample was sequenced with an Illumina HiSeq 2500. The reads were reprocessed in TCRdb, with one entry per CDR3 protein sequence and no accompanying DNA. The table for this sample shows about 150,000 distinct CDR3 sequences. The ten largest account for roughly 1.2% of the sample. The sequenced sample was blood. The receptors here all came from a human donor with ulcerative colitis or Crohn's disease, or a healthy co-twin of an affected twin (not recorded which).

This chain joins TRBV14 and TRBJ2-1; TCRdb's assignment of TRBD2 cannot be checked, as there is no DNA. This CDR3 contains 15 residues. Looked up from germline, CDR1 is SGHDN and CDR2 is FVKESK. The CDR3 reads CASSPLAGGFIEQFF.

The chain couples TRBV5-6 to TRBJ1-2; the D gene TCRdb calls, TRBD1, cannot be checked with no DNA. Germline V gene sequence: CDR1 SGHDT, CDR2 YYEEEE. The CDR3 sequence is 16 residues long. The CDR3 reads CASSLVGARADYGYTF.

The rearrangement uses TRBV7-6 and TRBJ2-5; TCRdb outputs TRBD1, but without DNA this stays unchecked. There are 17 residues in the CDR3. The germline V gene encodes CDR1 SGHVS and CDR2 FNYEAQ. CDR3 region: CASSLAPGQGLQETQYF.

The rearrangement links TRBV5-1 to TRBJ2-3. CDR1 SGHRS and CDR2 YFSETQ come from the germline V gene. CDR3 length equals 14 residues. The CDR3: CASSSLTSTDTQYF.

This chain links TRBV18 with TRBJ2-1. This CDR3 spans 15 amino acids. The germline CDR1 and CDR2 sequences are KGHSH and LQKENI. CDR3 sequence: CASSPTESAYNEQFF.

The chain combines TRBV7-2 with TRBJ2-4. Germline lookup yields CDR1 SGHTA and CDR2 FQGNSA. This CDR3 region has 11 residues. CDR3 in amino acids: CASSAGDIQYF.

This chain joins TRBV6-1 and TRBJ1-5; TCRdb designates TRBD1, a call that cannot be tested without DNA. This CDR3 spans 14 amino acids. The germline V gene has CDR1 MNHNS and CDR2 SASEGT. CDR3 amino acids: CASRRTGGGQPQHF.

The chain is built from TRBV20-1 and TRBJ2-3. CDR3 length: 13 amino acids. Germline V gives CDR1 DFQATT, CDR2 SNEGSKA (reference sequence). This chain's CDR3 is CSAGRSWADTQYF.

The V gene is TRBV7-9, the J gene TRBJ1-6. CDR3 length: 14 amino acids. The germline V gene has CDR1 SEHNR and CDR2 FQNEAQ (reference sequence). Here the CDR3 reads CASSFEALNSPLHF.

The CDR3 region is CASSPGVGEVNGYTF. The chain uses TRBV7-2 and TRBJ1-2; TCRdb designates TRBD1, a call that cannot be tested without DNA. This CDR3 region has 15 residues. Per the germline V gene, CDR1 is SGHTA and CDR2 is FQGNSA.

J is TRBJ2-3 and V is TRBV5-6. The germline gives CDR1 SGHDT, CDR2 YYEEEE. The CDR3 is 13 residues long. The chain's CDR3 is CASSSTYPDTQYF.

The gene calls are TRBV7-9 and TRBJ1-5; there is no DNA to check the TCRdb D call of TRBD1. The CDR3 sequence is 13 residues long. CDR1 is SEHNR and CDR2 is FQNEAQ in the germline V gene (reference sequence). This CDR3 reads CASSQVPGQPQHF.

The V and J genes are TRBV27 and TRBJ2-1; there is no DNA to check the TCRdb D call of TRBD1. The CDR3 extends over 15 amino acids. CDR1 and CDR2 (germline): MNHEY, SMNVEV (reference sequence). Here the CDR3 reads CASSAPRNSYNEQFF.

V is TRBV29-1 and J is TRBJ1-2; TCRdb selects TRBD1, and the lack of DNA leaves this call unchecked. Germline loops: CDR1 SQVTM, CDR2 ANQGSEA. This CDR3 spans 12 amino acids. The CDR3 sequence is CSVQGANYGYTF.

The CDR3 here is CAWALLAGGQRDTQYF. V usage is TRBV30 and J usage is TRBJ2-3; TCRdb lists TRBD2, though no DNA is available to test this call. The CDR3 sequence is 16 residues long. CDR1 and CDR2 from the germline V gene are GTSNPN and SVGIG (reference sequence).